This entry concerns a single TCR beta chain. Primers included in the PCR were 60 Vbeta and 13 Jbeta primers. Libraries were prepared by immunoSEQ multiplex PCR; TCRdb keeps only in-frame clonotypes and omits some of them. The repertoire holds 100,000 to 150,000 clones, approximately 78% seen once, with 1.3% to 1.5% in the top ten. These data originate in a study of cytomegalovirus exposure and HLA in healthy donors. The trim removed 7 bases at V and 1 base at J, leaving 6 bases unmatched. CDR1 MNHEY and CDR2 SVGAGI come from the germline V gene. This CDR3 has 14 amino acids. The sample consisted of PBMCs. The V gene is TRBV6-5, the J gene TRBJ1-1; 7 nucleotides agree with TRBD1. This clonotype was sampled from a female donor in good health and CMV-seronegative. The CDR3 bases are TGTGCCAGCACCCTAGGGGGCCCGAACACTGAAGCTTTCTTT. The encoded protein is CASTLGGPNTEAFF.